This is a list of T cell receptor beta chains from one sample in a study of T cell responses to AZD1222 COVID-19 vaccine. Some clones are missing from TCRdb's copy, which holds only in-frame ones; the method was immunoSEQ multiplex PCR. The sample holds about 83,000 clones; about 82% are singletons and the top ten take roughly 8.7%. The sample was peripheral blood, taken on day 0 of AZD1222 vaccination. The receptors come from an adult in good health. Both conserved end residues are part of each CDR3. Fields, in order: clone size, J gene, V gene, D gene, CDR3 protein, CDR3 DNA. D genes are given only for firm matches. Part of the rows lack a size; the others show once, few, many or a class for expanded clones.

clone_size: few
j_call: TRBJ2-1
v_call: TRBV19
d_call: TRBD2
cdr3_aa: CASIAGGPLNNEQFF
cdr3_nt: TGTGCCAGTATAGCGGGGGGGCCCCTTAACAATGAGCAGTTCTTC

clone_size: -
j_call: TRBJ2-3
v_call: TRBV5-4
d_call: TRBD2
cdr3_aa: CASSLARGITDTQYF
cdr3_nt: TGTGCCAGCAGCTTGGCGCGGGGGATCACAGATACGCAGTATTTT

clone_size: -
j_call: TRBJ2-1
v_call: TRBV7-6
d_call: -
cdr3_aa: CASSLGNYNEQFF
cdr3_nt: TGTGCCAGCAGCTTAGGAAATTACAATGAGCAGTTCTTC

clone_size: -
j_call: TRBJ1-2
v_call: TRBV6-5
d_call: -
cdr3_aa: CASSYGPNYGYTF
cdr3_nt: TGTGCCAGCAGTTACGGACCGAACTATGGCTACACCTTC

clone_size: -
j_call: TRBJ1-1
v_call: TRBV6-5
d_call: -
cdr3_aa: CASVQVGMNTEAFF
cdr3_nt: TGTGCCAGTGTCCAGGTGGGCATGAACACTGAAGCTTTCTTT

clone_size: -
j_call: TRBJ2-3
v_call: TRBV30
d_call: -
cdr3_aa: CAWSVRRYTDTQYF
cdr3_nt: TGTGCCTGGAGTGTACGGCGGTACACAGATACGCAGTATTTT

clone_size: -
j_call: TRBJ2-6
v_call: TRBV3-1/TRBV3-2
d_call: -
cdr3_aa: CASSHSGANVLTF
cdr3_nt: TGTGCCAGCAGCCACTCTGGGGCCAACGTCCTGACTTTC

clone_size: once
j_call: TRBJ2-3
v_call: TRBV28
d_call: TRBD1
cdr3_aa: CASTQTGKNTQYF
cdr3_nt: TGTGCCAGCACCCAGACAGGGAAAAATACGCAGTATTTT

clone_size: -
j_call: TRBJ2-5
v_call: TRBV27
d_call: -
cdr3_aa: CASSLGRGYQETQYF
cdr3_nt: TGTGCCAGCAGTTTAGGCAGGGGATACCAAGAGACCCAGTACTTC

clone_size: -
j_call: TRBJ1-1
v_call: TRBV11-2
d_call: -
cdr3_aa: CASSPYNRYTEAFF
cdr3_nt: TGTGCCAGCAGCCCCTACAACAGGTACACTGAAGCTTTCTTT

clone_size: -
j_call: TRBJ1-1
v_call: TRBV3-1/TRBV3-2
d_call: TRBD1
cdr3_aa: CASTDRVGGNTEAFF
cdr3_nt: TGTGCCAGCACAGACAGGGTAGGGGGGAACACTGAAGCTTTCTTT

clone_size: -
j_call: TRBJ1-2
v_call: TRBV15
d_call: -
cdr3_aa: CATSRDKRGYDVHGYTF
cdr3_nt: TGTGCCACCAGCAGAGATAAGCGGGGCTATGATGTGCATGGCTACACCTTC

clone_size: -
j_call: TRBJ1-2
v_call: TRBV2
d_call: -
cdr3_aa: CASSEGGRPYGYTF
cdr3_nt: TGTGCCAGCAGTGAAGGGGGGCGACCGTATGGCTACACCTTC

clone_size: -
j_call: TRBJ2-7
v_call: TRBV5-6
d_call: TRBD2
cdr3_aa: CASSGTSGIYEQYF
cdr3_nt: TGTGCCAGCAGCGGGACTAGCGGGATCTACGAGCAGTACTTC

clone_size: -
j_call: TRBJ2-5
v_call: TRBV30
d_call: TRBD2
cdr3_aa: CAWGLAGSLGTQYF
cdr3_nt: TGTGCCTGGGGACTAGCCGGGAGTCTGGGGACCCAGTACTTC

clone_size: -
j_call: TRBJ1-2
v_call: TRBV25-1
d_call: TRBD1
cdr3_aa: CASRSTGERDGYTF
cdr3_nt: TGTGCCAGCAGATCGACAGGGGAGCGAGATGGCTACACCTTC

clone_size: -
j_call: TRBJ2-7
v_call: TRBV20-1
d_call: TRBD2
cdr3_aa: CSASDSAGTPSEQYF
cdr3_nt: TGCAGTGCTAGTGACTCAGCGGGAACGCCCTCCGAGCAGTACTTC

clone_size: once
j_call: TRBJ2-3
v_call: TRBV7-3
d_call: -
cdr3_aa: CASSSWGDGTDTQYF
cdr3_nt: TGTGCCAGCAGCTCGTGGGGGGATGGGACAGATACGCAGTATTTT

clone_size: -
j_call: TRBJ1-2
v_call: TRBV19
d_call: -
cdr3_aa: CASSEQDLYGYTF
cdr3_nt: TGTGCCAGTAGTGAACAGGATCTCTATGGCTACACCTTC

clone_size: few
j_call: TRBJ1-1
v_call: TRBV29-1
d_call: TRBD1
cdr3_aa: CSVEDRTGRTEAFF
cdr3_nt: TGCAGCGTTGAAGACAGGACAGGGAGGACTGAAGCTTTCTTT

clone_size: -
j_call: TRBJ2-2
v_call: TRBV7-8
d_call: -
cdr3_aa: CASSFPGGELFF
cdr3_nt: TGTGCCAGCAGCTTCCCGGGAGGGGAGCTGTTTTTT

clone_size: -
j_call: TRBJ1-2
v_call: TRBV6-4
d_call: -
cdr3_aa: CASSAMSGSYGYTF
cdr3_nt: TGTGCCAGCAGTGCGATGTCAGGGTCTTATGGCTACACCTTC

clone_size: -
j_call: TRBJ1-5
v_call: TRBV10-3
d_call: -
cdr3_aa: CAIGRDSNQPQHF
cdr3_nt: TGTGCCATCGGCAGGGATAGCAATCAGCCCCAGCATTTT

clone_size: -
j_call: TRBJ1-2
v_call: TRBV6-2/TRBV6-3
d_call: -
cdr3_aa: CASSLAWGANGYTF
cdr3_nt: TGTGCCAGCAGTTTGGCTTGGGGTGCGAATGGCTACACCTTC

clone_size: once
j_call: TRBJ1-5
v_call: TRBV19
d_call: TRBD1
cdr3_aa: CAGSRDSQSNQPQHF
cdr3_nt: TGTGCCGGATCTCGGGACAGCCAAAGCAATCAGCCCCAGCATTTT

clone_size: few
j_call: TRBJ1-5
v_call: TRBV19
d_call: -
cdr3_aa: CASSIWGGGGQPQHF
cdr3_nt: TGTGCCAGTAGTATATGGGGGGGCGGGGGACAGCCCCAGCATTTT

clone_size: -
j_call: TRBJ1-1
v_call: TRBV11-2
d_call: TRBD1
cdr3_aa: CASSPRQGNDTEAFF
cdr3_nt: TGTGCCAGCAGCCCGCGACAGGGGAATGACACTGAAGCTTTCTTT

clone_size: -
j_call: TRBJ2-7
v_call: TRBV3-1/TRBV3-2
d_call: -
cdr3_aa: CASSHLGGPYEQYF
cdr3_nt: TGTGCCAGCAGCCACCTGGGGGGACCCTACGAGCAGTACTTC

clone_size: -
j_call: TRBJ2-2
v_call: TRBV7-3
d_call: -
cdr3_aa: CASSLAGPGELFF
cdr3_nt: TGTGCCAGCAGCCTTGCAGGGCCCGGGGAGCTGTTTTTT

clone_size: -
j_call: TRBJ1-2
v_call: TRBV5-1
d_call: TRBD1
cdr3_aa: CASSLLGTGGYGYTF
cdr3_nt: TGCGCCAGCAGCTTGCTGGGGACAGGGGGTTATGGCTACACCTTC

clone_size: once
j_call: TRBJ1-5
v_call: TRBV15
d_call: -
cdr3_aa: CATSALTGISNQPQHF
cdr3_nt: TGTGCCACCAGCGCCTTAACAGGCATAAGCAATCAGCCCCAGCATTTT

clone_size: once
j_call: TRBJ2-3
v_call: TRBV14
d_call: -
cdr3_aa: CASSQAIREDTQYF
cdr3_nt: TGTGCCAGCAGCCAAGCTATCAGGGAAGATACGCAGTATTTT

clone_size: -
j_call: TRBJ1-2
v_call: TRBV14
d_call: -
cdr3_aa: CASSQGMGNYGYTF
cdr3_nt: TGTGCCAGCAGCCAAGGGATGGGGAACTATGGCTACACCTTC

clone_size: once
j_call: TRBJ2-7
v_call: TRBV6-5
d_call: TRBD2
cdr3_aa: CASRPSGEYEQYF
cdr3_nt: TGTGCCAGCAGACCTAGCGGGGAGTACGAGCAGTACTTC

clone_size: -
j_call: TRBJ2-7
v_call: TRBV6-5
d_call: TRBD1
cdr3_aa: CASSPPRDRGREQYF
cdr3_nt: TGTGCCAGCAGCCCCCCCCGGGACAGGGGGAGAGAGCAGTACTTC

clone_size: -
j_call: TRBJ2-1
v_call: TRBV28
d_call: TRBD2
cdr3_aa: CASSYPTGAGGVYNEQFF
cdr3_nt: TGTGCCAGCAGTTACCCCACGGGGGCGGGAGGGGTCTACAATGAGCAGTTCTTC

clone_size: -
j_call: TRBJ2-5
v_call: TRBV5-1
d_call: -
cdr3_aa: CASSLVGGTAKETQYF
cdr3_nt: TGCGCCAGCAGCTTGGTAGGAGGGACAGCAAAAGAGACCCAGTACTTC

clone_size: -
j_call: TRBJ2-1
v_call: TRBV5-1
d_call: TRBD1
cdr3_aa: CASSLVGQGSYNEQFF
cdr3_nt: TGCGCCAGCAGCTTGGTGGGACAGGGGTCCTACAATGAGCAGTTCTTC

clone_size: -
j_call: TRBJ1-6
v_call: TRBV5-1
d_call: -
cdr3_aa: CASSVYGTQHNSPLHF
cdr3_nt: TGCGCCAGCAGCGTGTACGGGACACAGCATAATTCACCCCTCCACTTT

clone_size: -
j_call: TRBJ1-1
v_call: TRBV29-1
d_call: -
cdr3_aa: CSVDPWNTEAFF
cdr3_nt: TGCAGCGTCGACCCTTGGAACACTGAAGCTTTCTTT

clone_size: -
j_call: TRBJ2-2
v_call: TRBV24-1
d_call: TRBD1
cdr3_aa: CATSDRTGVKIGELFF
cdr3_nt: TGTGCCACCAGTGATCGGACAGGGGTAAAGATCGGGGAGCTGTTTTTT

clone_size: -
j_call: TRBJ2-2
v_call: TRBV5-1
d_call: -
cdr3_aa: CASSENRALYTGELFF
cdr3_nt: TGCGCCAGCAGCGAAAACAGGGCCCTTTACACCGGGGAGCTGTTTTTT

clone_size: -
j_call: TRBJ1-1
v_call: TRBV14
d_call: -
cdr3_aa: CASSLKVGPRGAFF
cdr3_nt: TGTGCCAGCAGCCTGAAGGTGGGGCCCCGGGGAGCTTTCTTT

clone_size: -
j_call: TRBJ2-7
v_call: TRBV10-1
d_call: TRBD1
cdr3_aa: CASRLLTGQVRGEQYF
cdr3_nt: TGCGCCAGCAGGTTACTCACGGGACAGGTGCGGGGTGAGCAGTACTTC

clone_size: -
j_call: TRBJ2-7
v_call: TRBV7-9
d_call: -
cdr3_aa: CASSLGPIEQYF
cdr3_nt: TGTGCCAGCAGCTTAGGGCCTATCGAGCAGTACTTC

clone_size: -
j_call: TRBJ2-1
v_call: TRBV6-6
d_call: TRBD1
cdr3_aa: CASRGTRGGDNEQFF
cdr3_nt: TGTGCCAGCCGGGGAACTAGAGGGGGCGACAATGAGCAGTTCTTC

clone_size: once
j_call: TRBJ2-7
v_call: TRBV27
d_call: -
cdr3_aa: CASSLRLDRTYEQYF
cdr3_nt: TGTGCCAGCAGTTTAAGATTGGACAGAACCTACGAGCAGTACTTC

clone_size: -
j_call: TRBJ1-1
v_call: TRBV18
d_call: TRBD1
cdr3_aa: CASSPLPGQGTGTEAFF
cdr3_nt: TGTGCCAGCTCACCACTTCCGGGACAGGGAACGGGGACTGAAGCTTTCTTT

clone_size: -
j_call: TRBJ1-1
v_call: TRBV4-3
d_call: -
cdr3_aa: CASSPLLWTEAFF
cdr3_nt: TGCGCCAGCAGCCCCCTCCTTTGGACTGAAGCTTTCTTT

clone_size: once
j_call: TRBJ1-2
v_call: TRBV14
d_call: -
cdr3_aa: CASSQEGGGYYGYTF
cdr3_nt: TGTGCCAGCAGCCAAGAGGGGGGTGGATACTATGGCTACACCTTC

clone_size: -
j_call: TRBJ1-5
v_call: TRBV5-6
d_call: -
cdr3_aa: CASSLNRGQPQHF
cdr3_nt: TGTGCCAGCAGCTTGAATCGGGGTCAGCCCCAGCATTTT

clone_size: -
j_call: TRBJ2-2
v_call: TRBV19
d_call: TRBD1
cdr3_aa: CASTNPTGGADTGELFF
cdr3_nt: TGTGCCAGTACCAACCCGACAGGGGGCGCGGACACCGGGGAGCTGTTTTTT

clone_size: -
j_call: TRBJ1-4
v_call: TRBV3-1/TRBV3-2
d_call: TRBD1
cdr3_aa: CASSQPGQGAEKLFF
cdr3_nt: TGTGCCAGCAGCCAACCGGGACAGGGCGCGGAAAAACTGTTTTTT